Listed below are T cell receptor beta chains from one sample, sequenced in a study of blood T cell repertoires in COVID-19. Data came from immunoSEQ multiplex PCR; TCRdb stores just in-frame clones and leaves some out. The table lists approximately 70,000 clones, approximately 88% of them singletons. The sequencing sample was made of peripheral blood. Every receptor here comes from a woman aged 70-85 years with acute or convalescent COVID-19. The CDR3 runs from the conserved cysteine through the conserved F or W. D genes are given only for firm matches. Only some rows state a clone size, as once, few, many or a class for expanded clones.

d_call,clone_size,v_call,j_call,cdr3_aa,cdr3_nt
-,-,TRBV27,TRBJ2-5,CASSPHRGKETQYF,TGTGCCAGCAGTCCCCACCGGGGGAAAGAGACCCAGTACTTC
-,-,TRBV12-3/TRBV12-4,TRBJ1-1,CASRRGSEAFF,TGTGCCAGCAGGCGAGGAAGTGAAGCTTTCTTT
-,-,TRBV5-1,TRBJ1-5,CASSLDSGDQPQHF,TGCGCCAGCAGCTTGGACAGCGGAGATCAGCCCCAGCATTTT
-,-,TRBV11-1,TRBJ2-1,CASSPYRGVLNEQFF,TGTGCCAGCAGCCCCTACCGGGGAGTGCTAAATGAGCAGTTCTTC
-,once,TRBV28,TRBJ1-5,CASSSGTNNQPQHF,TGTGCCAGCAGTTCCGGGACAAACAATCAGCCCCAGCATTTT
TRBD1,-,TRBV9,TRBJ2-2,CASGQGAGELFF,TGTGCCAGCGGGCAGGGGGCCGGGGAGCTGTTTTTT
TRBD2,-,TRBV15,TRBJ2-7,CATSRAASGLEYEQYF,TGTGCCACCAGCAGAGCGGCTAGCGGGCTTGAATACGAGCAGTACTTC
TRBD1,-,TRBV6-2/TRBV6-3,TRBJ1-2,CASSTGQVANYGYTF,TGTGCCAGCAGTACAGGACAGGTGGCTAACTATGGCTACACCTTC
TRBD1,-,TRBV27,TRBJ1-2,CASSLDPGGYYGYTF,TGTGCCAGCAGTTTAGACCCAGGGGGATACTATGGCTACACCTTC
TRBD1,few,TRBV30,TRBJ1-4,CAWSPTGFGATNEKLFF,TGTGCCTGGAGTCCGACAGGGTTTGGGGCAACTAATGAAAAACTGTTTTTT
TRBD2,few,TRBV30,TRBJ2-7,CAWSPGGISYEQYF,TGTGCCTGGAGCCCCGGGGGGATAAGCTACGAGCAGTACTTC
TRBD2,-,TRBV19,TRBJ2-7,CASSISSSGVYEQYF,TGTGCCAGTAGTATTTCGTCTAGCGGGGTCTACGAGCAGTACTTC
-,few,TRBV27,TRBJ1-3,CASSLNRITSGNTIYF,TGTGCCAGCAGTTTAAACAGGATTACATCTGGAAACACCATATATTTT
TRBD1,-,TRBV15,TRBJ1-5,CATSRVVWDRGNQPQHF,TGTGCCACCAGCAGAGTGGTGTGGGACAGGGGCAATCAGCCCCAGCATTTT
-,-,TRBV27,TRBJ2-7,CASSLYGGDYEQYF,TGTGCCAGCAGTTTATACGGAGGGGACTACGAGCAGTACTTC
-,once,TRBV9,TRBJ1-3,CASSVRERPGSSGNTIYF,TGTGCCAGCAGCGTCCGCGAACGCCCAGGATCCTCTGGAAACACCATATATTTT
TRBD2,-,TRBV3-1/TRBV3-2,TRBJ2-1,CASSHLAGEYNEQFF,TGTGCCAGCAGCCATCTAGCGGGAGAGTACAATGAGCAGTTCTTC
-,-,TRBV7-2,TRBJ1-2,CASSLDGEQGRGYTF,TGTGCCAGCAGCTTAGACGGGGAACAGGGCCGTGGCTACACCTTC
TRBD2,once,TRBV7-9,TRBJ2-7,CASSLRREGEQYF,TGTGCCAGCAGCTTAAGGCGGGAGGGCGAGCAGTACTTC
TRBD2,-,TRBV5-1,TRBJ2-5,CASSLIAGGPETQYF,TGCGCCAGCAGCCTTATAGCGGGGGGGCCAGAGACCCAGTACTTC
TRBD1,-,TRBV5-4,TRBJ1-3,CASSLQGGSNTIYF,TGTGCCAGCAGCCTACAGGGGGGTTCAAACACCATATATTTT
-,few,TRBV18,TRBJ1-5,CASSPDPGNQPQHF,TGTGCCAGCTCACCGGATCCGGGGAATCAGCCCCAGCATTTT
-,-,TRBV3-1/TRBV3-2,TRBJ1-1,CASSALQVNTEAFF,TGTGCCAGCAGCGCATTACAGGTGAACACTGAAGCTTTCTTT
TRBD1,-,TRBV19,TRBJ2-3,CASSSPGQGTDTQYF,TGTGCCAGTAGTTCCCCGGGACAGGGAACAGATACGCAGTATTTT
-,once,TRBV15,TRBJ1-2,CATSRDGQGPIYGYTF,TGTGCCACCAGCAGAGATGGCCAGGGGCCGATCTATGGCTACACCTTC
-,-,TRBV4-1,TRBJ2-2,CASSQGTANTGELFF,TGCGCCAGCAGCCAAGGGACAGCCAACACCGGGGAGCTGTTTTTT
-,-,TRBV13,TRBJ1-1,CASSLGPVNTEAFF,TGTGCCAGCAGCTTAGGGCCAGTGAACACTGAAGCTTTCTTT
-,-,TRBV30,TRBJ2-2,CAWNREPTGELFF,TGTGCCTGGAACCGGGAGCCCACCGGGGAGCTGTTTTTT
-,-,TRBV5-1,TRBJ2-3,CASSPGGLRGTDTQYF,TGCGCCAGCAGCCCTGGCGGACTTAGGGGCACAGATACGCAGTATTTT
-,-,TRBV28,TRBJ2-6,CASSGQGSGANVLTF,TGTGCCAGCAGCGGCCAGGGGTCTGGGGCCAACGTCCTGACTTTC
-,-,TRBV19,TRBJ2-5,CASSIGGGGFQETQYF,TGTGCCAGTAGTATAGGGGGCGGGGGCTTCCAAGAGACCCAGTACTTC
-,-,TRBV3-1/TRBV3-2,TRBJ2-7,CASSQRVLYEQYF,TGTGCCAGCAGCCAACGGGTACTATACGAGCAGTACTTC
TRBD2,once,TRBV18,TRBJ2-5,CASSLAGGQETQYF,TGTGCCAGCTCACTAGCGGGGGGCCAAGAGACCCAGTACTTC
-,-,TRBV6-5,TRBJ2-5,CASSYSGGQETQYF,TGTGCCAGCAGTTACTCCGGAGGGCAAGAGACCCAGTACTTC
-,-,TRBV27,TRBJ1-1,CASSLYPDSPVWDTEAFF,TGTGCCAGCAGTTTATACCCGGACAGTCCAGTATGGGACACTGAAGCTTTCTTT
-,-,TRBV28,TRBJ1-5,CASKGRARGGQPQHF,TGTGCCAGTAAAGGACGAGCGAGGGGAGGTCAGCCCCAGCATTTT
-,few,TRBV5-1,TRBJ1-1,CASSTGTEAFF,TGCGCCAGCAGCACAGGGACTGAAGCTTTCTTT
-,-,TRBV6-2/TRBV6-3,TRBJ1-5,CASSYVQDNQPQHF,TGTGCCAGCAGTTACGTACAGGACAATCAGCCCCAGCATTTT
-,few,TRBV6-4,TRBJ1-2,CATFSRDTPTANGYTF,TGTGCCACCTTTAGTAGGGACACCCCTACGGCGAATGGCTACACCTTC
TRBD1,-,TRBV24-1,TRBJ1-2,CATSDLGQNYGYTF,TGTGCCACCAGTGACCTGGGACAGAACTATGGCTACACCTTC
TRBD1,-,TRBV7-2,TRBJ1-2,CASSLGQGESYGYTF,TGTGCCAGCAGCCTGGGACAGGGTGAATCCTATGGCTACACCTTC
-,-,TRBV11-2,TRBJ2-3,CASSTRDTDTQYF,TGTGCCAGCAGCACACGGGACACAGATACGCAGTATTTT
-,-,TRBV7-8,TRBJ1-5,CASSPQDPYYNQPQHF,TGTGCCAGCAGCCCACAAGATCCATACTACAATCAGCCCCAGCATTTT
TRBD2,-,TRBV19,TRBJ2-2,CASRLPGTIKNTGELFF,TGTGCCAGTAGGCTCCCTGGGACTATTAAAAACACCGGGGAGCTGTTTTTT
TRBD2,-,TRBV30,TRBJ2-2,CAWSVQAGRSELFF,TGTGCCTGGAGTGTACAAGCGGGGAGGAGCGAGCTGTTTTTT
-,-,TRBV10-3,TRBJ1-1,CAISESGGNTEAFF,TGTGCCATCAGTGAGTCGGGGGGGAACACTGAAGCTTTCTTT